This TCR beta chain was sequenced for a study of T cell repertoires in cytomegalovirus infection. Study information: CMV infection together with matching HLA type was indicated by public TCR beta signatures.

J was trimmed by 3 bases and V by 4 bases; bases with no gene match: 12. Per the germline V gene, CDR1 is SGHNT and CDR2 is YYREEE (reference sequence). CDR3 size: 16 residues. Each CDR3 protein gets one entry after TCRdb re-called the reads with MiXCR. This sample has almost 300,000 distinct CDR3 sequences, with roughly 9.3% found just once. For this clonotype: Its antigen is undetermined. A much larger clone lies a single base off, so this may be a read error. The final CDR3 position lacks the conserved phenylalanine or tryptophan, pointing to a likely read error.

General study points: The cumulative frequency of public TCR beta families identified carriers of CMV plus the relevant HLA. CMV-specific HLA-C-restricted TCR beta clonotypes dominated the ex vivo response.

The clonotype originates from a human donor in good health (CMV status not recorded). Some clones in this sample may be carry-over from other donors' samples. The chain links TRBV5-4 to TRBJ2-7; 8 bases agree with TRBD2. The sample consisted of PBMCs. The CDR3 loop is CASSPPGTRGIYEQYA. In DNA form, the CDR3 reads TGTGCCAGCAGCCCACCCGGGACTAGGGGGATCTACGAGCAGTACGCC.